This T cell receptor (beta chain) was captured in a study of blood T cell repertoires in COVID-19. Overall study: Material from acute and convalescent COVID-19 was sourced from the United States, Italy and Spain. From T cells, B-cell-depleted T cells, or PBMCs came the material, which was cDNA or gDNA.

This clone was recorded once. The table came from immunoSEQ multiplex PCR; TCRdb's copy has only in-frame clones and leaves some out. The table has around 260,000 clones, about 88% seen once; the top ten hold about 4.1%. The TCR originated in a man aged 60 to 69 who had recovered from COVID-19. Source material: peripheral blood.

CDR3 in DNA: TGTGCCACCAAGAAGGACAGGGCTGGTGAGCAGTTCTTC. Translating it yields CATKKDRAGEQFF. The chain joins TRBV24-1 to TRBJ2-1; TRBD1 aligns across 8 bases. The CDR3 extends over 13 amino acids. The germline CDR1 and CDR2 sequences are KGHDR and SFDVKD. The V segment lost 8 bases and the J segment 9 bases; nucleotides outside the gene matches: 8.